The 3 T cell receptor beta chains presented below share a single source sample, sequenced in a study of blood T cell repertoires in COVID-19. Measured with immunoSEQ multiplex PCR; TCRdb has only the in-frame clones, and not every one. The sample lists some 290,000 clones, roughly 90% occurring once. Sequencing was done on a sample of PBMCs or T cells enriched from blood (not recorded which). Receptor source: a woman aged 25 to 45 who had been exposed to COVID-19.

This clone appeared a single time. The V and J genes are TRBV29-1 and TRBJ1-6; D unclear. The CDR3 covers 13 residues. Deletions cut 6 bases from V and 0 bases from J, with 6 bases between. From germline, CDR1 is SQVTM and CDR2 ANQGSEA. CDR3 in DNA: TGCAGCGTACAGAGCTCCTATAATTCACCCCTCCACTTT. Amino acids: CSVQSSYNSPLHF.

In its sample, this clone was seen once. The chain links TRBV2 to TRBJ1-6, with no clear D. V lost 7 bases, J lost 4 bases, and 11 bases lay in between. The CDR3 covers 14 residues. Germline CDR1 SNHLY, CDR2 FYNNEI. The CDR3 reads CASTPSPYNSPLHF. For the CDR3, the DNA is TGTGCCAGCACCCCGAGTCCATATAATTCACCCCTCCACTTT.

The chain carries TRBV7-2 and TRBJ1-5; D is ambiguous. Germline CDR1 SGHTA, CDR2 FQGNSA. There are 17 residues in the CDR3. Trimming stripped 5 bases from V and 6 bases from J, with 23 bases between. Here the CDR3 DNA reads TGTGCCAGCAGCCCGGCGGAGGGTTCGGTTTTAGGTCAGCCCCAGCATTTT. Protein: CASSPAEGSVLGQPQHF.